The 13 T cell receptor beta chains below were found in one sample sequenced in a study of T-cell reconstitution after alpha-beta-depleted transplantation in children. During its preparation, the TCRbeta library received unique molecular identifiers. TCRdb fed the PCR reads into MiXCR, producing one record per CDR3 protein. The data show some 550,000 distinct CDR3 sequences, 23% seen once. Sequenced material: PBMCs, mostly from graft donor cells, taken 360 days after TCRalphabeta/CD19-depleted stem cell transplant. The receptor set was obtained from a boy in the first two years of life who had a stem cell transplant for acute myeloid leukemia, so the T cells may come from the graft donor.

V gene TRBV13 combines with J gene TRBJ2-6; no reliable D call. The CDR3 totals 14 residues. V dropped 5 bases and J dropped 2 bases, with 7 bases sitting between them. From germline, CDR1 is PRHDT and CDR2 FYEKMQ (reference sequence). The CDR3 DNA reads as TGTGCCAGCAGCCCGCAAGCTGGGGCCAACGTCCTGACTTTC. As protein: CASSPQAGANVLTF.

This clonotype was picked up many times. The rearrangement joins TRBV7-9 to TRBJ2-1; perhaps TRBD1 as D (6 bases). Trimming shortened V by 5 bases and J by 0 bases, and 17 bases separated the two germline ends. The length of the CDR3 is 17 residues. Germline CDR1 and CDR2: SEHNR and FQNEAQ (reference sequence). In DNA form, the CDR3 reads TGTGCCAGCAGCCCCCGGGACACCAGAAGCTCCTACAATGAGCAGTTCTTC. Residues: CASSPRDTRSSYNEQFF.

The chain is built from TRBV6-5 and TRBJ2-5; the match to TRBD1 covers 8 bases. Trimming removed 2 bases from V and 1 base from J; junction bases left unmatched: 3. The CDR3 loop spans 15 amino acids. In germline, CDR1 is MNHEY, CDR2 SVGAGI. The CDR3 DNA is TGTGCCAGCAGTTACCAGGGGGCCCTCCAAGAGACCCAGTACTTC. Translation gives CASSYQGALQETQYF.

The V call is TRBV7-3, the J call TRBJ2-3; 7 bases are a match to TRBD2. CDR1 SGHTA and CDR2 FQGTGA come from the germline V gene. The length of the CDR3 is 14 residues. Trimming removed 2 bases from V and 4 bases from J; junction bases left unmatched: 3. The CDR3 sequence is CASSLGAGADTQYF. DNA for the CDR3: TGTGCCAGCAGCTTAGGCGCGGGGGCAGATACGCAGTATTTT.

The chain couples TRBV10-3 to TRBJ2-7, with TRBD1 matching over 7 bases. Germline CDR1 and CDR2: ENHRY and SYGVKD. V was clipped by 8 bases and J by 4 bases; unmatched bases: 8. This CDR3 is 13 amino acids long. CDR3 residues: CAIAAGGKYEQYF. In DNA form, the CDR3 reads TGTGCCATCGCGGCAGGGGGTAAATACGAGCAGTACTTC.

This clonotype has at least ten counts. V and J are TRBV28 and TRBJ2-5; TRBD2 agrees at 10 bases. There are 18 residues in the CDR3. Unmatched junction bases numbered 10, after V lost 3 bases and J lost 0 bases. The V gene's germline CDR1 is MDHEN and CDR2 SYDVKM. CDR3 loop: CASSFASGGDRNQETQYF. CDR3 coding DNA: TGTGCCAGCAGTTTTGCTAGCGGGGGCGACCGGAACCAAGAGACCCAGTACTTC.

The table lists this clonotype with many counts. The chain recombines TRBV29-1 with TRBJ2-7; TRBD1 matches 8 bases. The CDR3 spans 14 residues. Germline lookup yields CDR1 SQVTM and CDR2 ANQGSEA. Trimming cost V 4 bases and J 6 bases; bases outside gene matches: 11. The DNA of the CDR3 is TGCAGCGTTGCCCGTCCGGGACAGGCTGTCGAGCAGTACTTC. It codes for CSVARPGQAVEQYF.

The chain carries TRBV20-1 and TRBJ1-2, with a weak D call TRBD1 (5 bases). Germline V lookup: CDR1 DFQATT, CDR2 SNEGSKA (reference sequence). The CDR3 is 15 amino acids. Trimming cost V 3 bases and J 6 bases, with 20 bases left between them. CDR3 sequence reads: CSAREDGTGLDGYTF. The CDR3 bases are TGCAGTGCTAGGGAAGACGGGACTGGGCTCGATGGCTACACCTTC.

This clonotype was counted a few times. The chain employs TRBV7-9 and TRBJ1-1; D not resolved. Trimming took 2 bases from V and 6 from J, leaving 10 bases between them. Germline lookup yields CDR1 SEHNR and CDR2 FQNEAQ (reference sequence). CDR3 length: 13 amino acids. CDR3 region: CASSLRETSEAFF. The CDR3 DNA reads TGTGCCAGCAGCTTAAGGGAAACATCTGAAGCTTTCTTT.

The V and J genes are TRBV11-1 and TRBJ2-5; weak D call: TRBD2 (7 bases). Germline CDR1 and CDR2: SGHAT and FQDESV (reference sequence). Deletions cut 3 bases from V and 3 bases from J, with 11 bases between. This CDR3 comprises 14 residues. CDR3 protein: CASSLGGAEETQYF. The DNA of the CDR3 is TGTGCCAGCAGCTTGGGGGGGGCCGAAGAGACCCAGTACTTC.

The DNA of the CDR3 is TGTGCCAGCAGCTTAGGGACTAGCGGCCTTAGGGATGAGCAGTTCTTC. Translation: CASSLGTSGLRDEQFF. The chain links TRBV11-1 to TRBJ2-1; TRBD2 aligns across 10 bases. Germline CDR1 is SGHAT and CDR2 is FQDESV (reference sequence). The CDR3 loop spans 16 amino acids. Trimming removed 1 base from V and 8 bases from J; junction bases left unmatched: 8.

This clonotype has a handful of counts. This chain uses TRBV3-1 with TRBJ2-7; D not certain. V was shortened by 0 bases and J by 3 bases, with 12 bases between the two germline ends. The length of the CDR3 is 15 residues. Looked up from germline, CDR1 is LGHDT and CDR2 is YNNKEL (reference sequence). The CDR3 DNA follows: TGTGCCAGCAGCCAAGAGTTGGGGTTGAACTACGAGCAGTACTTC. Amino acid sequence: CASSQELGLNYEQYF.

The chain combines TRBV16 with TRBJ2-1, with a tentative D call TRBD1 (6 bases). The germline V gene has CDR1 KGHSY and CDR2 FQNENV. The V gene lost 3 bases and the J gene lost 6 bases, with 9 bases spanning the gap. The CDR3 is 13 amino acids. The DNA for the CDR3 is TGTGCCAGCAGCCATCAACAGGGCAATGAGCAGTTCTTC. It codes for CASSHQQGNEQFF.